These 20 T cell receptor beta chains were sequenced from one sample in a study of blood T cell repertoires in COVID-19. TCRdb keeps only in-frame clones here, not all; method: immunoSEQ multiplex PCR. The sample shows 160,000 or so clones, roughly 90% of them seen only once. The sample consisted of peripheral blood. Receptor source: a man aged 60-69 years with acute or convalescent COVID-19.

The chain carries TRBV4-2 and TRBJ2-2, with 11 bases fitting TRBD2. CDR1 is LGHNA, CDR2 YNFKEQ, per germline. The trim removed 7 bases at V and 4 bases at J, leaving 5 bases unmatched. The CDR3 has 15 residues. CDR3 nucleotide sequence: TGTGCCAGCACCACCCTAGCGGGGGGCACCGGGGAGCTGTTTTTT. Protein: CASTTLAGGTGELFF.

CDR3: CASNAKGAGNYGYTF. The CDR3 coding sequence is TGCGCCAGCAATGCGAAGGGGGCGGGGAACTATGGCTACACCTTC. The chain couples TRBV4-3 to TRBJ1-2, with 7 nucleotides matching TRBD1. The trim removed 7 bases at V and 2 bases at J, leaving 10 bases unmatched. The germline V gene has CDR1 LGHNA and CDR2 YSLEER. The CDR3 loop spans 15 amino acids.

In DNA, the CDR3 is TGTGCCACCAGCAGATCATCTGGACAGGGATCGCCACCCCTCCACTTT. Encoded protein: CATSRSSGQGSPPLHF. This sequence joins TRBV15 and TRBJ1-6, with 8 bases matching TRBD1. Germline values: CDR1 LNHNV, CDR2 YYDKDF (reference sequence). The CDR3 loop spans 16 amino acids. V gave up 2 bases and J gave up 11 bases; unmatched junction bases: 11.

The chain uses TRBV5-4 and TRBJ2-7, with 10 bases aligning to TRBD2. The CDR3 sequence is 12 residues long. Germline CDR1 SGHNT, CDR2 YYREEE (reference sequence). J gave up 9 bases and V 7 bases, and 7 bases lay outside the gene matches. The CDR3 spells CASGLAGGRQYF. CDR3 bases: TGTGCCAGCGGATTAGCGGGGGGTAGGCAGTACTTC.

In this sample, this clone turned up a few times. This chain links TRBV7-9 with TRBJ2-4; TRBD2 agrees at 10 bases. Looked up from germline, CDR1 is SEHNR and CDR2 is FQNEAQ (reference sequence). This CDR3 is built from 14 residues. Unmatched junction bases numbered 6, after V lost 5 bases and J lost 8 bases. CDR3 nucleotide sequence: TGTGCCAGCAGCCGACTAGCGGGCGTCGACATTCAGTACTTC. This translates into CASSRLAGVDIQYF.

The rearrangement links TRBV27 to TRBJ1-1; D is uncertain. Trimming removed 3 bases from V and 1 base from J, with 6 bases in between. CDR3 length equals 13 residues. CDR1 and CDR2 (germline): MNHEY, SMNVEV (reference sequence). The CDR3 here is CASSFLANTEAFF. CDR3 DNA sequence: TGTGCCAGCAGTTTTTTGGCGAACACTGAAGCTTTCTTT.

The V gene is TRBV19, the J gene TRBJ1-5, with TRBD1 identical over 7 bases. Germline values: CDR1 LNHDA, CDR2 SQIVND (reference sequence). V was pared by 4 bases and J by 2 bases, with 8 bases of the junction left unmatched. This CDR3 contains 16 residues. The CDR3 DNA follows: TGTGCCAGTAGTACTCGGACAGGAGGGGGCAATCAGCCCCAGCATTTT. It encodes CASSTRTGGGNQPQHF.

CDR3 loop: CASSPGHSSGNTIYF. The CDR3 DNA reads TGTGCCAGCTCCCCGGGACATAGCTCTGGAAACACCATATATTTT. The gene calls are TRBV18 and TRBJ1-3, with a weak D call TRBD1 (6 bases). The germline gives CDR1 KGHSH, CDR2 LQKENI. V lost 6 bases and J 0 bases, leaving 12 bases between the germline ends. There are 15 residues in the CDR3. The complete variable domain, with remaining parts taken from reference TRBV18 and TRBJ1-3, reads NAGVMQNPRHLVRRRGQEARLRCSPMKGHSHVYWYRQLPEEGLKFMVYLQKENIIDESGMPKERFSAEFPKEGPSILRIQQVVRGDSAAYFCASSPGHSSGNTIYFGEGSWLTVV.

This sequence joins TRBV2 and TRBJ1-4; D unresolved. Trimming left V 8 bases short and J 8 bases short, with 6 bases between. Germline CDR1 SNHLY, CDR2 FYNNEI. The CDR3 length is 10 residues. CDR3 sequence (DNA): TGTGCCAGCCTGAGGGAAAAACTGTTTTTT. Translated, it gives CASLREKLFF.

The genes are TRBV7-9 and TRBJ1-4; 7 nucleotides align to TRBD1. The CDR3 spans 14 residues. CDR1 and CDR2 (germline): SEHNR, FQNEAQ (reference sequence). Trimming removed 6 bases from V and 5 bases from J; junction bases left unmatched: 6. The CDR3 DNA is TGTGCCAGCAGGGAAACAGGGGTAAATGAAAAACTGTTTTTT. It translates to CASRETGVNEKLFF. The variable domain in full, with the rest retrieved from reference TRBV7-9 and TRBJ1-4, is DTGVSQNPRHKITKRGQNVTFRCDPISEHNRLYWYRQTLGQGPEFLTYFQNEAQLEKSRLLSDRFSAERPKGSFSTLEIQRTEQGDSAMYLCASRETGVNEKLFFGSGTQLSVL.

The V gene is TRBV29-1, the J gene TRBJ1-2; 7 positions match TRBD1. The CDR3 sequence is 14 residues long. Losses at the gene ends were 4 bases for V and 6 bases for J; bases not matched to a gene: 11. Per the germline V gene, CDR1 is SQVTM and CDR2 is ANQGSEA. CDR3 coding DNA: TGCAGCGTTGTCCGCACAGGGGCCGCGGATGGCTACACCTTC. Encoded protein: CSVVRTGAADGYTF.

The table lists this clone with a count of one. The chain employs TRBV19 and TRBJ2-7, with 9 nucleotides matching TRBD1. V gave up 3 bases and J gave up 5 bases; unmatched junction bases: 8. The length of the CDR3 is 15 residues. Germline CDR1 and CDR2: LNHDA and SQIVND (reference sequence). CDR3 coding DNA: TGTGCCAGTAGTATCCTGACAGGGGGTAGGGACGAGCAGTACTTC. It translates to CASSILTGGRDEQYF.

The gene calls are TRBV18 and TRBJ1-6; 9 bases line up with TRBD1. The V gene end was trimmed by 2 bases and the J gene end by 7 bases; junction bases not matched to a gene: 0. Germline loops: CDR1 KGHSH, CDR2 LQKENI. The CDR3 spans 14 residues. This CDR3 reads CASSPDRGNSPLHF. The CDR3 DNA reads TGTGCCAGCTCACCAGACAGGGGGAATTCACCCCTCCACTTT.

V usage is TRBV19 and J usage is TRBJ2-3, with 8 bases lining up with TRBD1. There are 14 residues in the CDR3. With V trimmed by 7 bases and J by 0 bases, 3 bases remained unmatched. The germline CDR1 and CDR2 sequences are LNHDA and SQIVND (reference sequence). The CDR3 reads CASTWTGSTDTQYF. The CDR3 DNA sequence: TGTGCCAGTACCTGGACAGGGAGCACAGATACGCAGTATTTT. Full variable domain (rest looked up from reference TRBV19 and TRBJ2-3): DGGITQSPKYLFRKEGQNVTLSCEQNLNHDAMYWYRQDPGQGLRLIYYSQIVNDFQKGDIAEGYSVSREKKESFPLTVTSAQKNPTAFYLCASTWTGSTDTQYFGPGTRLTVL.

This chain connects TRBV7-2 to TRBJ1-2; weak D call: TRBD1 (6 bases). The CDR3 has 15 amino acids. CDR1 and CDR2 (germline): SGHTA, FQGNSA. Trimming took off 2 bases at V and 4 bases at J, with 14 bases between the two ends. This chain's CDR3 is CASSLRQDIFYGYTF. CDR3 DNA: TGTGCCAGCAGCTTACGACAGGACATCTTCTATGGCTACACCTTC.

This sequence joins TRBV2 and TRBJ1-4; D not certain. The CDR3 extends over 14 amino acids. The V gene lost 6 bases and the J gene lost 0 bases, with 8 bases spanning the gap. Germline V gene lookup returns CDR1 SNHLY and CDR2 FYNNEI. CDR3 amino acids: CASRAETTNEKLFF. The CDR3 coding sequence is TGTGCCAGCAGGGCAGAAACAACTAATGAAAAACTGTTTTTT.

Here the CDR3 reads CSASGLGTNTGELFF. The CDR3 DNA is TGCAGTGCTAGTGGACTTGGAACGAACACCGGGGAGCTGTTTTTT. The V call is TRBV20-1, the J call TRBJ2-2, with a possible D match to TRBD2 (5 bases). V was pared by 3 bases and J by 0 bases, with 11 bases between. This CDR3 comprises 15 residues. Germline V gives CDR1 DFQATT, CDR2 SNEGSKA (reference sequence).

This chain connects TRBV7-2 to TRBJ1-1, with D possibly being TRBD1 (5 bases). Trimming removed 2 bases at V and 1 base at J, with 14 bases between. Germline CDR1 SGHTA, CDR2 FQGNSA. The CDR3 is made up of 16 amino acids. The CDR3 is CASSLPLTGTNTEAFF. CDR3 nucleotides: TGTGCCAGCAGCTTACCGCTTACAGGAACGAACACTGAAGCTTTCTTT.

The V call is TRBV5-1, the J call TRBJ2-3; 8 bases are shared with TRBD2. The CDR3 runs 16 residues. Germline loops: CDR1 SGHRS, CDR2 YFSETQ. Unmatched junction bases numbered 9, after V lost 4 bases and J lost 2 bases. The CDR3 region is CASSPGAGGNTDTQYF. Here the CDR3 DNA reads TGCGCCAGCAGCCCAGGCGCGGGGGGTAACACAGATACGCAGTATTTT.

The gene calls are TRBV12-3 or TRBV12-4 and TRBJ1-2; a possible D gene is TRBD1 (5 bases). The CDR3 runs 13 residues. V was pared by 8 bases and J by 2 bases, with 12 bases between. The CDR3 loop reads CASGRRANYGYTF. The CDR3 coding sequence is TGTGCCAGCGGTCGCAGGGCGAACTATGGCTACACCTTC.